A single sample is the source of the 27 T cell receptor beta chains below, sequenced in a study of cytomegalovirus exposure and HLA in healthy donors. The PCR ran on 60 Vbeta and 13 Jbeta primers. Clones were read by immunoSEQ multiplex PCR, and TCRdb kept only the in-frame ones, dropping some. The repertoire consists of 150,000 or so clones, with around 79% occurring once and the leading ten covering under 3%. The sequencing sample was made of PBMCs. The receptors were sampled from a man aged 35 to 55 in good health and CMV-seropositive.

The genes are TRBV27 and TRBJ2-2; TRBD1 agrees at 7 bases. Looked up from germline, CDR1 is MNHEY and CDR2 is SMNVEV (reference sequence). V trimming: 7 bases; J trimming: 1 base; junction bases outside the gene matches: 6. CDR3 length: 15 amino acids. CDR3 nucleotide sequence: TGTGCCAGCACCTGGGACAGCCTGAACACCGGGGAGCTGTTTTTT. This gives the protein CASTWDSLNTGELFF.

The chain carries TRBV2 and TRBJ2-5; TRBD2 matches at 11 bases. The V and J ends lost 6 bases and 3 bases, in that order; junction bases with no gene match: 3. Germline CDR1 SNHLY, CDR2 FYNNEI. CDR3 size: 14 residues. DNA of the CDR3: TGTGCCAGCAGGGGACTAGCGGCGGAAGAGACCCAGTACTTC. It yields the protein CASRGLAAEETQYF.

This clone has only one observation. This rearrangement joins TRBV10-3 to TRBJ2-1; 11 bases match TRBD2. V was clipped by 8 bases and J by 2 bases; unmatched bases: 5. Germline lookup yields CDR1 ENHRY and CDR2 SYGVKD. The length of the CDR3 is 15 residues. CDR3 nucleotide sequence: TGTGCCATCGGGATAGCGGGAGGGCCCTACAATGAGCAGTTCTTC. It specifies CAIGIAGGPYNEQFF.

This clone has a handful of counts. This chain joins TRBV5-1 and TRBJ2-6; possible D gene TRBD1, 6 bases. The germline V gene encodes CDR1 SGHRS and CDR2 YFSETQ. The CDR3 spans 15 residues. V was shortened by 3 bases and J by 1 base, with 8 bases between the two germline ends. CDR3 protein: CASSSGVSGANVLTF. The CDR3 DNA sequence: TGCGCCAGCAGCTCAGGGGTGTCTGGGGCCAACGTCCTGACTTTC. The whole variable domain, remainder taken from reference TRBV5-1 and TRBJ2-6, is KAGVTQTPRYLIKTRGQQVTLSCSPISGHRSVSWYQQTPGQGLQFLFEYFSETQRNKGNFPGRFSGRQFSNSRSEMNVSTLELGDSALYLCASSSGVSGANVLTFGAGSRLTVL.

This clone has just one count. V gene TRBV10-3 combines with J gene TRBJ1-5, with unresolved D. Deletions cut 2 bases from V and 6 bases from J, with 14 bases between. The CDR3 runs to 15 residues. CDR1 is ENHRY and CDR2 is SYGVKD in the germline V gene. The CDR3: CAISENSEASQPQHF. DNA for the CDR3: TGTGCCATCAGTGAGAATAGTGAGGCTAGTCAGCCCCAGCATTTT.

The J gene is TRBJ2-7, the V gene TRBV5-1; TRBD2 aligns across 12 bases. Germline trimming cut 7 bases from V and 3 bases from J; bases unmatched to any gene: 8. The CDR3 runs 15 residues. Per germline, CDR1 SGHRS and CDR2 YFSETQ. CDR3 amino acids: CASGRTSGTDYEQYF. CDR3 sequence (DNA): TGCGCCAGCGGTCGGACTAGCGGGACAGACTACGAGCAGTACTTC.

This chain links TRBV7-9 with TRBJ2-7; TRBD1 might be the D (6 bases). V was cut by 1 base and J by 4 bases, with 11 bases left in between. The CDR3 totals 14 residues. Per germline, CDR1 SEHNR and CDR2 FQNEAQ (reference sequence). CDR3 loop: CASSLGAGDYEQYF. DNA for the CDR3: TGTGCCAGCAGCTTAGGGGCAGGGGATTACGAGCAGTACTTC.

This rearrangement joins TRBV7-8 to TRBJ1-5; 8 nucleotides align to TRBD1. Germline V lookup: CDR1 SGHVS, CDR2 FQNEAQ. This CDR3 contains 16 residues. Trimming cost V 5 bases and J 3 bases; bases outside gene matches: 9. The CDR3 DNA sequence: TGTGCCAGCAGCCCCGGGACAGGCCTACCCAATCAGCCCCAGCATTTT. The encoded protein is CASSPGTGLPNQPQHF.

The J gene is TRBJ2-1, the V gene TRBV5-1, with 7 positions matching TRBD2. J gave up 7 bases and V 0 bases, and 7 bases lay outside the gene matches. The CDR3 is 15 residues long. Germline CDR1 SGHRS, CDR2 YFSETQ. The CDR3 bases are TGCGCCAGCAGCTTGGGGGGGGGTAGCAGTAATGAGCAGTTCTTC. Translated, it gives CASSLGGGSSNEQFF.

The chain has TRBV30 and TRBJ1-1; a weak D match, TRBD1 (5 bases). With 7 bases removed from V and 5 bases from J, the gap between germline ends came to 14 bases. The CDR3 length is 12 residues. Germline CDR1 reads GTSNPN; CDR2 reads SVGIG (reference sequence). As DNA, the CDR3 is TGTGCCTTTTGGAGGGGCGGGACTGAAGCTTTCTTT. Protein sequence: CAFWRGGTEAFF.

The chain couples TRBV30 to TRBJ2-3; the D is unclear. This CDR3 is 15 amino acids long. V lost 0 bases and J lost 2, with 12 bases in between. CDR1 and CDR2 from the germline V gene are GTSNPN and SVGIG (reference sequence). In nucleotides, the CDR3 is TGTGCCTGGAGTGTACCCCCGACTGACACAGATACGCAGTATTTT. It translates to CAWSVPPTDTDTQYF. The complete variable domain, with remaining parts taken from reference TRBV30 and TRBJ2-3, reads SQTIHQWPATLVQPVGSPLSLECTVEGTSNPNLYWYRQAAGRGLQLLFYSVGIGQISSEVPQNLSASRPQDRQFILSSKKLLLSDSGFYLCAWSVPPTDTDTQYFGPGTRLTVL.

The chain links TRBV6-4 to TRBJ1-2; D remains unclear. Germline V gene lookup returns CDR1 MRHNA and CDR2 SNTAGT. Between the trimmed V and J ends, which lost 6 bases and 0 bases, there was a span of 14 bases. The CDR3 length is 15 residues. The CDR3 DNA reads TGTGCCAGCAGCCCAGGATCCAAAGCTAACTATGGCTACACCTTC. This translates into CASSPGSKANYGYTF.

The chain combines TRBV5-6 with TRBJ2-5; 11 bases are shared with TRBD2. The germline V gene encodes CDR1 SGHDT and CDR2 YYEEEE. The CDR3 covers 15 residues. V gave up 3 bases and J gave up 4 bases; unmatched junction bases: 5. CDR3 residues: CASSSTGTSGETQYF. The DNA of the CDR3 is TGTGCCAGCAGCTCGACCGGGACTAGCGGAGAGACCCAGTACTTC.

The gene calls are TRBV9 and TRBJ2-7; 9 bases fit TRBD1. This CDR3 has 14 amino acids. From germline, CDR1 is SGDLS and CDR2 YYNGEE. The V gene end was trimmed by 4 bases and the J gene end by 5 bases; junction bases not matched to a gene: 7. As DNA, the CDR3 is TGTGCCAGCAGCCCGGGACAGGGTTATGACGAGCAGTACTTC. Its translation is CASSPGQGYDEQYF.

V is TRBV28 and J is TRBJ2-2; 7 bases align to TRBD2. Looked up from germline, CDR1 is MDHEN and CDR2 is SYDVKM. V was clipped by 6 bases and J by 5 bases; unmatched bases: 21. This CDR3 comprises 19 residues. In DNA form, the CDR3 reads TGTGCCAGCAGCCTAACCCAGTTTGGACTAGTCGGCGGTACCGGGGAGCTGTTTTTT. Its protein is CASSLTQFGLVGGTGELFF.

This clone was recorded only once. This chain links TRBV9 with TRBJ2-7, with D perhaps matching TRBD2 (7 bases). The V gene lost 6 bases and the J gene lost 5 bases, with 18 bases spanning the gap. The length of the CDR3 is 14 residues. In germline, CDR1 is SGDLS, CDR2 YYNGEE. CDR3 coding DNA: TGTGCCAGCACCATAGGGGGGGACCCCGACGAGCAGTACTTC. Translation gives CASTIGGDPDEQYF. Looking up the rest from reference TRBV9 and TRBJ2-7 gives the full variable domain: DSGVTQTPKHLITATGQRVTLRCSPRSGDLSVYWYQQSLDQGLQFLIQYYNGEERAKGNILERFSAQQFPDLHSELNLSSLELGDSALYFCASTIGGDPDEQYFGPGTRLTVT.

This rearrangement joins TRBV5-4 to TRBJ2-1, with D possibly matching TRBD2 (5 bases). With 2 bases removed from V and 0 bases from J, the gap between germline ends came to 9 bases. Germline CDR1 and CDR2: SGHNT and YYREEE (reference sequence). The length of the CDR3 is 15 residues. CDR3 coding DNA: TGTGCCAGCAGCTTCGAAGCGGCCTCCTACAATGAGCAGTTCTTC. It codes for CASSFEAASYNEQFF.

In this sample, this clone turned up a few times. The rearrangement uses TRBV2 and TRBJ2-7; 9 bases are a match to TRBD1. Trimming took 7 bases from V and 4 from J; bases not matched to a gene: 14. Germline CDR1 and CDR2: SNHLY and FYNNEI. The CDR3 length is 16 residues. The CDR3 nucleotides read TGTGCCAGCACCCCAGCTACCGGGACAGGGTTGTACGAGCAGTACTTC. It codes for CASTPATGTGLYEQYF.

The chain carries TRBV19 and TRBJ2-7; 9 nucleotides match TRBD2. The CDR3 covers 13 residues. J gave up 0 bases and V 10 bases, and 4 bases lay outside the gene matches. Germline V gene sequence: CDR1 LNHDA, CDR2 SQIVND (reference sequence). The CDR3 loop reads CATRLAASYEQYF. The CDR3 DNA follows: TGTGCCACGCGACTAGCGGCCTCCTACGAGCAGTACTTC.

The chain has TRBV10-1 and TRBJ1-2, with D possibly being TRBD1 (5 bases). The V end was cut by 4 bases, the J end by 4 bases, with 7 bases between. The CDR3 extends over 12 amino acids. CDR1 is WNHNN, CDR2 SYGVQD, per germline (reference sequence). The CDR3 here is CASSGDSYGYTF. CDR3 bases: TGCGCCAGCAGTGGAGACAGCTATGGCTACACCTTC.

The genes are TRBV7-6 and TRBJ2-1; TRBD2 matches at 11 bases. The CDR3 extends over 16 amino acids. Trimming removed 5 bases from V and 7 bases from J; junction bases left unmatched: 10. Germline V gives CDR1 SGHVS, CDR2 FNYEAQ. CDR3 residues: CASSKTTSGNLNEQFF. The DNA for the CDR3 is TGTGCCAGCAGCAAGACGACTAGCGGGAATCTGAATGAGCAGTTCTTC.

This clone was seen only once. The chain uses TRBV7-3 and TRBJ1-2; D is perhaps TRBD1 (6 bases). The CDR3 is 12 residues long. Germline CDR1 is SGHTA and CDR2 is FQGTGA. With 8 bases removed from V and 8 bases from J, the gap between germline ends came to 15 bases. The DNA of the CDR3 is TGTGCCAGCGGGGTACAGGGCACGGGCTACACCTTC. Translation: CASGVQGTGYTF.

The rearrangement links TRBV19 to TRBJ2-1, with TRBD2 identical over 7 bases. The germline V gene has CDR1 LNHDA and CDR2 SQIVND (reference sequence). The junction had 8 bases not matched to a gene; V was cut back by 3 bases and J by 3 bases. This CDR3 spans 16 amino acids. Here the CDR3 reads CASSITASGFYNEQFF. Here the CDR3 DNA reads TGTGCCAGTAGTATTACGGCTAGCGGATTCTACAATGAGCAGTTCTTC.

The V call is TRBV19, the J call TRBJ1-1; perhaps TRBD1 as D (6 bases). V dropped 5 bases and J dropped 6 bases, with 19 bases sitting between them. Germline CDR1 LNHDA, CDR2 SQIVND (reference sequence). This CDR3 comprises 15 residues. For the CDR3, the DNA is TGTGCCAGTAGTCCCCAGGGGACATCCAACGCTGAAGCTTTCTTT. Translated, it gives CASSPQGTSNAEAFF.

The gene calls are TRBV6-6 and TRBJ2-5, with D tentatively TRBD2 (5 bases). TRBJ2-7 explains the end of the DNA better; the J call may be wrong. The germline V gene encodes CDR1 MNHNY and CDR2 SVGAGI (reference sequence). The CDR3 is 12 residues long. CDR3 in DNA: TGTGCCAGCAGTTCCGGAGGATACGAGCAGTACTTC. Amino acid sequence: CASSSGGYEQYF.

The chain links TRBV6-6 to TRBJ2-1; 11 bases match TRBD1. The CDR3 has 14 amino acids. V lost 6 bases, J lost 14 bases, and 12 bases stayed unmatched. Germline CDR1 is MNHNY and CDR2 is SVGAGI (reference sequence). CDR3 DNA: TGTGCCAGCAGCGACTCGGGGGGACAGGGGGTAAAGTTCTTC. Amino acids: CASSDSGGQGVKFF.

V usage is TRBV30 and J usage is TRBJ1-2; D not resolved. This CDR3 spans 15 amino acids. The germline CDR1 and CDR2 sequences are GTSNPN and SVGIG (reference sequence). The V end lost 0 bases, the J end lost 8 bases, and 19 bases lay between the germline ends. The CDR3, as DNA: TGTGCCTGGAGTGTAGTCTACATTTGGAGCGGGGGCTACACCTTC. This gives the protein CAWSVVYIWSGGYTF.